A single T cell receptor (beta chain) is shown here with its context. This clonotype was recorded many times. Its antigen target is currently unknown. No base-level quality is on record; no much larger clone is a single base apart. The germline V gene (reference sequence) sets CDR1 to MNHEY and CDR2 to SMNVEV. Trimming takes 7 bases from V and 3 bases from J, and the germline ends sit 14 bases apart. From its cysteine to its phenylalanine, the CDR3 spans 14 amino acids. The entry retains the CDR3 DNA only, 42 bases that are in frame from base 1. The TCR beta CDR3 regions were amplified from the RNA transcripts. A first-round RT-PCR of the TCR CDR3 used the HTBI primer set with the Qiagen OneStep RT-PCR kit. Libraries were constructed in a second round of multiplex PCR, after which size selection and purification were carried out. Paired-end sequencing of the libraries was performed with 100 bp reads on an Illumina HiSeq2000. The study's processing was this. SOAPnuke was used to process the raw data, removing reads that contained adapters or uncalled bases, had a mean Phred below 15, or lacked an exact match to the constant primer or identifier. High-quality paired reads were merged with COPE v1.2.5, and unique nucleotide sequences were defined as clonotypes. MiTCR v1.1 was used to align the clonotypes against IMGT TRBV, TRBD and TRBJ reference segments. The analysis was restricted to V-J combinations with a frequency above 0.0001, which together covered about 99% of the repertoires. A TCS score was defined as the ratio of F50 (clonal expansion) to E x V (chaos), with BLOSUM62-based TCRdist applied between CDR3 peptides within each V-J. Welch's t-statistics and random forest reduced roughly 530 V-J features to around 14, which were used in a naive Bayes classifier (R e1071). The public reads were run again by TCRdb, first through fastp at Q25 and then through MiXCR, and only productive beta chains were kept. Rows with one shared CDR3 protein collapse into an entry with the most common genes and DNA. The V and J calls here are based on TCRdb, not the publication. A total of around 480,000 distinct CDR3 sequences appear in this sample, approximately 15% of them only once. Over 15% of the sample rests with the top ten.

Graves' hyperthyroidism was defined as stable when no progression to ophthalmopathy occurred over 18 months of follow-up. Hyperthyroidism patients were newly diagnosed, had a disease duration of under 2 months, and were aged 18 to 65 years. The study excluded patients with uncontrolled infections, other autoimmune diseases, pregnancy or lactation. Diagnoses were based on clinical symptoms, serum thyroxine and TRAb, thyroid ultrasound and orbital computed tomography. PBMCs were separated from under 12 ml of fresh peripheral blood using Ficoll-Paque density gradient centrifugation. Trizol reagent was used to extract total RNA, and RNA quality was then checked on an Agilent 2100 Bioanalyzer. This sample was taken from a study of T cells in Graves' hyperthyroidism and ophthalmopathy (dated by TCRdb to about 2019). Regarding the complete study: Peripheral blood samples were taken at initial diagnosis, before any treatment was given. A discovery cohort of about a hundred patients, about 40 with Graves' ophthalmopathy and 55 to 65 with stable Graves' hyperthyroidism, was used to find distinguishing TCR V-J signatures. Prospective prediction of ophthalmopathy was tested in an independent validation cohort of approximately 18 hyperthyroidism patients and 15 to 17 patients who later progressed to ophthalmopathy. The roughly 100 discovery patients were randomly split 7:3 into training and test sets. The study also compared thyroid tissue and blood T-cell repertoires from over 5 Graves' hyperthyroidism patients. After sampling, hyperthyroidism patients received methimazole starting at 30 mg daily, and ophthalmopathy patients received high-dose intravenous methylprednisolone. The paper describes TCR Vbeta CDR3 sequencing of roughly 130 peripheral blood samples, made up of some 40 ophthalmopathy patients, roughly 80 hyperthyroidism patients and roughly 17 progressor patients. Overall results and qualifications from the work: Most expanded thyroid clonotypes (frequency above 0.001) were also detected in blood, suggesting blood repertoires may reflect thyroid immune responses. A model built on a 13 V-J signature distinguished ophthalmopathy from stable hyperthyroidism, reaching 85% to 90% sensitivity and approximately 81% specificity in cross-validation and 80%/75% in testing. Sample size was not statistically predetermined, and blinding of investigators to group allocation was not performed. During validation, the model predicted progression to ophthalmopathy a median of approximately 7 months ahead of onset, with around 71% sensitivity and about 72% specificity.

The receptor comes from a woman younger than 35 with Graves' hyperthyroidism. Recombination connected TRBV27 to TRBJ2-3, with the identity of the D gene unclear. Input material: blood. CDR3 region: CASTPLRKTDTQYF. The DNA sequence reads TGTGCCAGCACTCCCCTGAGGAAAACAGATACGCAGTATTTT.